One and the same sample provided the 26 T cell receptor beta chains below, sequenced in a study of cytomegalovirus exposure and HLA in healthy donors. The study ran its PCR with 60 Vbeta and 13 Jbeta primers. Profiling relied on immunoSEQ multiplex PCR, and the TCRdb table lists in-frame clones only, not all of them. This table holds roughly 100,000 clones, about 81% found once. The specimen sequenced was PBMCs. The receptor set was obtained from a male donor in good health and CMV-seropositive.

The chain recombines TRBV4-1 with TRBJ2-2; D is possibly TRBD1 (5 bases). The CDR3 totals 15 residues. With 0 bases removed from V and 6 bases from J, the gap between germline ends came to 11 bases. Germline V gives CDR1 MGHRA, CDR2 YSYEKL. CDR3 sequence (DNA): TGCGCCAGCAGCCAAGAGGCCAGGGCAGCCGGGGAGCTGTTTTTT. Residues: CASSQEARAAGELFF.

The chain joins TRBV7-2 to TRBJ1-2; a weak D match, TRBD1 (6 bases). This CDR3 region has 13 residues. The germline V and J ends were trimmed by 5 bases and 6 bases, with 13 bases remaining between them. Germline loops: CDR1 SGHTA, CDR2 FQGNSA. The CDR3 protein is CASSLQGQDGYTF. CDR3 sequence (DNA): TGTGCCAGCAGCCTACAGGGCCAAGATGGCTACACCTTC.

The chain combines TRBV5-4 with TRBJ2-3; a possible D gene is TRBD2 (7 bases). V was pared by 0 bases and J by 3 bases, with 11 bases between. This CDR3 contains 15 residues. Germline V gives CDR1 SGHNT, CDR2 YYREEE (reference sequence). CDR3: CASSLGGRETDTQYF. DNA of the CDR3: TGTGCCAGCAGCTTGGGGGGGCGGGAGACAGATACGCAGTATTTT.

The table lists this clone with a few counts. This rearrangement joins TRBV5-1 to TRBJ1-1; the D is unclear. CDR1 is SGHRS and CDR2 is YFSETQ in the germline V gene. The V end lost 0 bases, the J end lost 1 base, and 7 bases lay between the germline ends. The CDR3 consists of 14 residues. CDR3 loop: CASSLAGRNTEAFF. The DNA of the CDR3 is TGCGCCAGCAGCTTGGCCGGTCGGAACACTGAAGCTTTCTTT.

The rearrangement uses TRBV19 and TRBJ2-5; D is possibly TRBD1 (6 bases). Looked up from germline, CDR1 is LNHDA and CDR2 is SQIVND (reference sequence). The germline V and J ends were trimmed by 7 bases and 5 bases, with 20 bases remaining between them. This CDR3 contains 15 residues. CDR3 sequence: CASKEVGGPQETQYF. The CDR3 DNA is TGTGCCAGTAAGGAGGTTGGGGGCCCTCAGGAGACCCAGTACTTC.

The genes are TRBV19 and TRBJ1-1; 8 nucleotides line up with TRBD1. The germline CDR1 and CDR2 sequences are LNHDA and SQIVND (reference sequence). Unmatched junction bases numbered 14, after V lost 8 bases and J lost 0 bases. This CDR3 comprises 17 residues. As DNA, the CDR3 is TGTGCCAGTGTACCGGGACAGGTGGAAGTGGTGAACACTGAAGCTTTCTTT. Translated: CASVPGQVEVVNTEAFF.

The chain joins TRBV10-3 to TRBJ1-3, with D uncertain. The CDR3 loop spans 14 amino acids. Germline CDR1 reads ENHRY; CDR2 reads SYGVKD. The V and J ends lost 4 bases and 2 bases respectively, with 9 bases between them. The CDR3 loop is CAISVQAAGNTIYF. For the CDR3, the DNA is TGTGCCATCAGTGTCCAGGCAGCTGGAAACACCATATATTTT.

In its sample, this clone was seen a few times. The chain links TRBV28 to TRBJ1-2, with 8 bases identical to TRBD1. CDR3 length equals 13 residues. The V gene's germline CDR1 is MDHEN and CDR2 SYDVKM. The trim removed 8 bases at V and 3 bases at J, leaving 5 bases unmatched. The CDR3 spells CASGGQADYGYTF. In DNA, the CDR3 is TGTGCCAGCGGGGGACAGGCCGACTATGGCTACACCTTC.

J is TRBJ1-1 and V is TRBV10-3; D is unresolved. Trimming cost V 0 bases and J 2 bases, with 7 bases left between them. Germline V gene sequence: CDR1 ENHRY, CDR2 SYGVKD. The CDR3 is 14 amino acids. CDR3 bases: TGTGCCATCAGTGAGTCTTACATCAACACTGAAGCTTTCTTT. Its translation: CAISESYINTEAFF.

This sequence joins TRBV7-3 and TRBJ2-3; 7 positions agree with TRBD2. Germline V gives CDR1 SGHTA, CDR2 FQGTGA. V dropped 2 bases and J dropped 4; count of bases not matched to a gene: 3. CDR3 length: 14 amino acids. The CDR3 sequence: CASSLGGEADTQYF. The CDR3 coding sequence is TGTGCCAGCAGCTTAGGGGGGGAGGCAGATACGCAGTATTTT.

CDR3 sequence: CASSPKGGYNSPLHF. DNA of the CDR3: TGTGCCAGCAGTCCAAAAGGGGGCTATAATTCACCCCTCCACTTT. The rearrangement joins TRBV7-9 to TRBJ1-6; D is possibly TRBD1 (6 bases). The V and J ends lost 6 bases and 3 bases respectively, with 12 bases between them. This CDR3 is 15 amino acids long. The germline V gene encodes CDR1 SEHNR and CDR2 FQNEAQ (reference sequence). Variable domain in full (rest from reference TRBV7-9 and TRBJ1-6): DTGVSQNPRHKITKRGQNVTFRCDPISEHNRLYWYRQTLGQGPEFLTYFQNEAQLEKSRLLSDRFSAERPKGSFSTLEIQRTEQGDSAMYLCASSPKGGYNSPLHFGNGTRLTVT.

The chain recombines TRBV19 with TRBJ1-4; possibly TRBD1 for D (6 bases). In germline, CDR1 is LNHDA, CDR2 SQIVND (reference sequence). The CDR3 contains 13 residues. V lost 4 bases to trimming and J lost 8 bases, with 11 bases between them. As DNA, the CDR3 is TGTGCCAGTAGTAAGGGACATCGGGAAAAACTGTTTTTT. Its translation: CASSKGHREKLFF.

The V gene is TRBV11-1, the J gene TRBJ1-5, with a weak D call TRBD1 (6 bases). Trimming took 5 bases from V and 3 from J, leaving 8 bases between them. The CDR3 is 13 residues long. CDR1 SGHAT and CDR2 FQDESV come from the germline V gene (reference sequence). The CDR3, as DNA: TGTGCCAGCAGCAGGGGGACCAATCAGCCCCAGCATTTT. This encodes CASSRGTNQPQHF.

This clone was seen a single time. CDR3 region: CASSFRQAWYGYTF. CDR3 DNA: TGTGCCAGCAGTTTCCGACAGGCCTGGTATGGCTACACCTTC. The chain is built from TRBV28 and TRBJ1-2; maybe TRBD1 (6 bases). Germline V gene data show CDR1 as MDHEN and CDR2 as SYDVKM. V was pared by 3 bases and J by 5 bases, with 13 bases between. The CDR3 has 14 amino acids.

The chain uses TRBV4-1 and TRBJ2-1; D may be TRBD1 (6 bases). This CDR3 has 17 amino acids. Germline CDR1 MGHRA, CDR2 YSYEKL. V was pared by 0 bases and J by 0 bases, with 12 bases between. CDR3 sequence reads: CASSQEPQGSSYNEQFF. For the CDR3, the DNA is TGCGCCAGCAGCCAAGAACCTCAGGGGAGCTCCTACAATGAGCAGTTCTTC.

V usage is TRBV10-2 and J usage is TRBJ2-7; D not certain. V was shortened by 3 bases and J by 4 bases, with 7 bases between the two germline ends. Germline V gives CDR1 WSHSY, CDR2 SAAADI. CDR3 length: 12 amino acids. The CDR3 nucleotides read TGCGCCAGCAGTGAACACCTTTACGAGCAGTACTTC. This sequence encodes CASSEHLYEQYF.

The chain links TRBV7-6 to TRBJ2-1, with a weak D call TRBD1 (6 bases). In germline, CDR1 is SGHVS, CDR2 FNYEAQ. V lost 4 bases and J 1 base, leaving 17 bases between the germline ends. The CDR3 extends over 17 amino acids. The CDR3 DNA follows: TGTGCCAGCAGCTCTTATTACAGGGTTGGGTCCTACAATGAGCAGTTCTTC. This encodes CASSSYYRVGSYNEQFF.

The CDR3 nucleotides read TGTGCCAGCAGTTACAAAATAGGACTCTCTGGAAACACCATATATTTT. It encodes CASSYKIGLSGNTIYF. The chain joins TRBV6-5 to TRBJ1-3; no definite D call. CDR1 MNHEY and CDR2 SVGAGI come from the germline V gene. The ends were cut back, 2 bases at V and 0 bases at J, with 11 bases in the middle. The CDR3 runs 16 residues.

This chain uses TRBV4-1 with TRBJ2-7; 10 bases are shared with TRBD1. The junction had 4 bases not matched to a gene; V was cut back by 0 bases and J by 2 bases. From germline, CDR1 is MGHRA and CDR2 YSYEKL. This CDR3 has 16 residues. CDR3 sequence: CASSQDIGTGAYEQYF. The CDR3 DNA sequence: TGCGCCAGCAGCCAAGATATAGGGACAGGGGCCTACGAGCAGTACTTC.

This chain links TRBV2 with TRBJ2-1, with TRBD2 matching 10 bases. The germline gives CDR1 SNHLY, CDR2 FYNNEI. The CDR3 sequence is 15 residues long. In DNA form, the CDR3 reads TGTGCAACGATGGGCCTAGCGGGGGCGGGCGATGAGCAGTTCTTC. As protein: CATMGLAGAGDEQFF.

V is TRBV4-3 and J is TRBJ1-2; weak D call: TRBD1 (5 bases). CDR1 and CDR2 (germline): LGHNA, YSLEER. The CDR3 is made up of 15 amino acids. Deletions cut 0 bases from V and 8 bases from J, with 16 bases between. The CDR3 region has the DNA TGCGCCAGCAGCCAAGAACCCAGGGCCCAGGGAGGCTACACCTTC. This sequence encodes CASSQEPRAQGGYTF.

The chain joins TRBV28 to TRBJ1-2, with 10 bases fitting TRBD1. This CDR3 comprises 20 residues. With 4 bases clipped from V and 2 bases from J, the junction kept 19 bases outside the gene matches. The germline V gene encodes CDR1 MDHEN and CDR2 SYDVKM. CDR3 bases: TGTGCCAGCAGTTGGACCACCCTCCCGACAGGGGGCGCTTTAAACTATGGCTACACCTTC. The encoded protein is CASSWTTLPTGGALNYGYTF.

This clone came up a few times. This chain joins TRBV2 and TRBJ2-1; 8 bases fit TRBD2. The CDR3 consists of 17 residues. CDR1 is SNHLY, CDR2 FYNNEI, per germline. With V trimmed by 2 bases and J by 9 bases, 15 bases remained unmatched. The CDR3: CASSELLAGLSSREQFF. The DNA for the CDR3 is TGTGCCAGCAGTGAACTTCTAGCGGGCCTATCAAGTCGTGAGCAGTTCTTC.

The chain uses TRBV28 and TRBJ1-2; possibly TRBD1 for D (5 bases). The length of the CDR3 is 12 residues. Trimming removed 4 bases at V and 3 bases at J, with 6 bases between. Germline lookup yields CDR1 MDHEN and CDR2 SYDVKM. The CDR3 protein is CASSWGDYGYTF. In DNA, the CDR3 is TGTGCCAGCAGTTGGGGGGACTATGGCTACACCTTC.

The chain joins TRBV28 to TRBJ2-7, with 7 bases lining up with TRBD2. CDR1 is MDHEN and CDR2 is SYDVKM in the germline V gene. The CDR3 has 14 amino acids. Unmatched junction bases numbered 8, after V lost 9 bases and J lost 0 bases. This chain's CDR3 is CASTEGDYSYEQYF. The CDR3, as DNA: TGTGCCAGTACTGAAGGGGACTACTCCTACGAGCAGTACTTC.

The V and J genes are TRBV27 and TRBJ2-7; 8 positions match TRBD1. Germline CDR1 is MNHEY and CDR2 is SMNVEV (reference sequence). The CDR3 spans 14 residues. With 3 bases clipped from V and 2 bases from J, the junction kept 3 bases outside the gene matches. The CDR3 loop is CASSFGQGTYEQYF. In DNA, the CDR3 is TGTGCCAGCAGTTTTGGACAGGGCACCTACGAGCAGTACTTC.